One and the same sample provided the 18 T cell receptor beta chains below, sequenced in a study of blood T cell repertoires in COVID-19. Only in-frame clones appear in the TCRdb table, and some are missing; sequencing was by immunoSEQ multiplex PCR. Here the sample spans about 110,000 clones, roughly 81% being singletons. Sample: peripheral blood. Source of these receptors: a human donor in a cohort sampled during active COVID-19.

The genes are TRBV5-1 and TRBJ2-7; D is ambiguous. Deletions cut 5 bases from V and 3 bases from J, with 18 bases between. Per germline, CDR1 SGHRS and CDR2 YFSETQ. This CDR3 is built from 15 residues. The CDR3 loop reads CASRPAADTLYEQYF. The CDR3 DNA reads as TGCGCCAGCAGACCGGCTGCTGACACCCTCTACGAGCAGTACTTC.

This clone was counted once. The rearrangement joins TRBV12-3 or TRBV12-4 to TRBJ2-1; no definite D call. This CDR3 is 13 amino acids long. Trimming took off 7 bases at V and 6 bases at J, with 13 bases between the two ends. The CDR3 here is CASTPGVPNEQFF. CDR3 nucleotides: TGTGCCAGCACTCCCGGAGTGCCCAATGAGCAGTTCTTC.

In this sample, this clone turned up a few times. This CDR3 is also generated by other DNA sequences in the sample. The chain couples TRBV9 to TRBJ2-7, with a weak D call TRBD1 (6 bases). Germline values: CDR1 SGDLS, CDR2 YYNGEE. This CDR3 is 14 amino acids long. Trimming took off 0 bases at V and 3 bases at J, with 10 bases between the two ends. The CDR3 sequence: CASSVETGGYEQYF. CDR3 sequence (DNA): TGTGCCAGCAGCGTAGAGACAGGCGGCTACGAGCAGTACTTC.

The chain has TRBV19 and TRBJ1-1; the D is unclear. This CDR3 spans 13 amino acids. Trimming removed 4 bases at V and 0 bases at J, with 6 bases between. Germline V gives CDR1 LNHDA, CDR2 SQIVND (reference sequence). This CDR3 is CASSTSMNTEAFF. The CDR3 region has the DNA TGTGCCAGTAGTACTAGCATGAACACTGAAGCTTTCTTT.

CDR3 amino acids: CASSTVGAPWDNEQFF. DNA for the CDR3: TGTGCCAGCAGCACAGTGGGGGCTCCCTGGGACAATGAGCAGTTCTTC. This sequence joins TRBV7-9 and TRBJ2-1; D is possibly TRBD1 (6 bases). Between the trimmed V and J ends, which lost 5 bases and 5 bases, there was a span of 19 bases. From germline, CDR1 is SEHNR and CDR2 FQNEAQ (reference sequence). This CDR3 has 16 amino acids.

The gene calls are TRBV2 and TRBJ1-3; D not resolved. The germline V gene has CDR1 SNHLY and CDR2 FYNNEI. With 0 bases removed from V and 6 bases from J, the gap between germline ends came to 9 bases. The CDR3 runs to 14 residues. This chain's CDR3 is CASSEARAPNTIYF. CDR3 DNA sequence: TGTGCCAGCAGTGAAGCGCGAGCTCCAAACACCATATATTTT.

The chain recombines TRBV5-6 with TRBJ2-4; TRBD2 matches 7 bases. V shed 0 bases, J shed 2 bases, and the junction held 2 bases outside the gene matches. CDR3 length equals 15 residues. The germline V gene has CDR1 SGHDT and CDR2 YYEEEE. The CDR3: CASSLAGTTKNIQYF. As DNA, the CDR3 is TGTGCCAGCAGCTTGGCAGGGACTACCAAAAACATTCAGTACTTC.

V and J are TRBV19 and TRBJ1-1; 7 bases match TRBD1. V shed 5 bases, J shed 2 bases, and the junction held 5 bases outside the gene matches. Germline-derived CDR1 and CDR2 are LNHDA and SQIVND (reference sequence). This CDR3 has 14 residues. The CDR3 sequence is CASSAGGGNTEAFF. In DNA, the CDR3 is TGTGCCAGTAGTGCAGGGGGAGGAAACACTGAAGCTTTCTTT.

The chain has TRBV6-5 and TRBJ2-1; the D gene is possibly TRBD1 (6 bases). Trimming left V 7 bases short and J 5 bases short, with 12 bases between. Germline CDR1 is MNHEY and CDR2 is SVGAGI. The CDR3 is made up of 13 amino acids. The chain's CDR3 is CASKAGVNNEQFF. The DNA for the CDR3 is TGTGCCAGCAAGGCAGGGGTAAACAATGAGCAGTTCTTC.

This sequence joins TRBV27 and TRBJ1-5; D may be TRBD1 (5 bases). The V end lost 2 bases, the J end lost 6 bases, and 11 bases lay between the germline ends. The CDR3 totals 14 residues. The germline CDR1 and CDR2 sequences are MNHEY and SMNVEV (reference sequence). The CDR3 sequence is CASSLIGQGQPQHF. The DNA of the CDR3 is TGTGCCAGCAGTTTAATAGGGCAGGGTCAGCCCCAGCATTTT.

V usage is TRBV24-1 and J usage is TRBJ2-3; 8 nucleotides line up with TRBD2. Unmatched junction bases numbered 5, after V lost 4 bases and J lost 0 bases. CDR3 length: 16 amino acids. CDR1 and CDR2 (germline): KGHDR, SFDVKD. The CDR3 sequence is CATSEYLAGSTDTQYF. For the CDR3, the DNA is TGTGCCACCAGTGAATACCTAGCGGGTAGCACAGATACGCAGTATTTT.

V is TRBV5-1 and J is TRBJ2-6; the match to TRBD2 covers 7 bases. Germline loops: CDR1 SGHRS, CDR2 YFSETQ. The length of the CDR3 is 16 residues. With V trimmed by 6 bases and J by 0 bases, 6 bases remained unmatched. CDR3 bases: TGCGCCAGCAAGCGGGACGGAGACTCTGGGGCCAACGTCCTGACTTTC. Translation: CASKRDGDSGANVLTF.

This chain links TRBV11-2 with TRBJ1-5; 9 positions match TRBD1. Germline assignment: CDR1 SGHAT and CDR2 FQNNGV. Unmatched junction bases numbered 1, after V lost 4 bases and J lost 0 bases. This CDR3 contains 15 residues. The CDR3 DNA follows: TGTGCCAGCAGCTGGGACAGGGATAGCAATCAGCCCCAGCATTTT. Translated, it gives CASSWDRDSNQPQHF.

V gene TRBV7-8 combines with J gene TRBJ2-3, with 13 bases lining up with TRBD2. Germline V gives CDR1 SGHVS, CDR2 FQNEAQ. V lost 6 bases and J lost 4; bases outside the gene matches: 10. The CDR3 contains 17 residues. The CDR3 reads CASRFAGTSGMADTQYF. The CDR3 region has the DNA TGTGCCAGCAGGTTCGCCGGGACTAGCGGGATGGCAGATACGCAGTATTTT.

The gene calls are TRBV2 and TRBJ2-7, with D perhaps matching TRBD1 (7 bases). CDR1 is SNHLY and CDR2 is FYNNEI in the germline V gene. The CDR3 consists of 12 residues. The V end was cut by 5 bases, the J end by 9 bases, with 14 bases between. CDR3: CASSSRQGGQYF. CDR3 coding DNA: TGTGCCAGCAGTAGCCGACAGGGAGGGCAGTACTTC.

V usage is TRBV9 and J usage is TRBJ2-7; TRBD2 matches at 7 bases. J gave up 8 bases and V 0 bases, and 20 bases lay outside the gene matches. From germline, CDR1 is SGDLS and CDR2 YYNGEE. The CDR3 is 18 amino acids. CDR3: CASSVEPGARGVPTKQYF. CDR3 DNA: TGTGCCAGCAGCGTAGAGCCCGGGGCTCGGGGGGTACCTACGAAGCAGTACTTC.

The rearrangement uses TRBV18 and TRBJ1-1; a possible D gene is TRBD1 (6 bases). Germline V CDR1 and CDR2: KGHSH, LQKENI. V was clipped by 3 bases and J by 1 base, with 6 bases between them. This CDR3 has 13 residues. The CDR3 DNA reads as TGTGCCAGCTCACCGGGACAGAACACTGAAGCTTTCTTT. This encodes CASSPGQNTEAFF.

The chain uses TRBV9 and TRBJ2-3; TRBD1 is a possible D gene (7 bases). V dropped 1 base and J dropped 2 bases, with 14 bases sitting between them. The CDR3 extends over 16 amino acids. Germline V gene data show CDR1 as SGDLS and CDR2 as YYNGEE. The CDR3, as DNA: TGTGCCAGCAGCGTATGGACAGGCGGGACCACAGATACGCAGTATTTT. As protein: CASSVWTGGTTDTQYF.